Listed here are 16 T cell receptor beta chains from one sample, sequenced in a study of control samples from healthy donors and cancer patients. Repertoires were generated with immunoSEQ multiplex PCR, while TCRdb's copy carries only in-frame clones and drops some. The sample lists about 120,000 clones; around 92% were seen once. Sequenced input: blood. The receptors stem from a woman between 50 and 59 years old in good health.

The chain carries TRBV2 and TRBJ1-5, with 10 bases identical to TRBD1. Per the germline V gene, CDR1 is SNHLY and CDR2 is FYNNEI. The CDR3 consists of 15 residues. Unmatched junction bases numbered 3, after V lost 3 bases and J lost 4 bases. The CDR3 loop reads CASSDRTGGNQPQHF. The CDR3 coding sequence is TGTGCCAGCAGTGACCGGACAGGGGGGAATCAGCCCCAGCATTTT.

The chain carries TRBV2 and TRBJ2-7; no reliable D call. Germline V gives CDR1 SNHLY, CDR2 FYNNEI. V was trimmed by 2 bases and J by 3 bases, leaving 2 bases between them. CDR3 length: 11 amino acids. In DNA, the CDR3 is TGTGCCAGCAGTGAAAACTACGAGCAGTACTTC. This translates into CASSENYEQYF.

The chain carries TRBV15 and TRBJ2-5, with a tentative D call TRBD1 (6 bases). Between the trimmed V and J ends, which lost 2 bases and 7 bases, there was a span of 17 bases. The CDR3 sequence is 15 residues long. CDR1 and CDR2 from the germline V gene are LNHNV and YYDKDF (reference sequence). The CDR3 sequence: CATSRFDRTPGTQYF. DNA of the CDR3: TGTGCCACCAGCAGATTCGACAGGACCCCCGGGACCCAGTACTTC.

The chain is built from TRBV4-1 and TRBJ2-5; 13 bases map to TRBD2. After removal of 0 bases from V and 5 bases from J, the junction contained 9 bases not matched to a gene. CDR1 is MGHRA and CDR2 is YSYEKL in the germline V gene. The CDR3 runs to 18 residues. The CDR3 here is CASSQEFPGLAGKETQYF. In DNA form, the CDR3 reads TGCGCCAGCAGCCAAGAATTCCCGGGACTAGCGGGAAAGGAGACCCAGTACTTC.

The chain couples TRBV19 to TRBJ1-2; a possible D gene is TRBD1 (6 bases). This CDR3 region has 16 residues. V lost 5 bases to trimming and J lost 8 bases, with 24 bases between them. CDR1 and CDR2 from the germline V gene are LNHDA and SQIVND (reference sequence). In DNA, the CDR3 is TGTGCCAGTAGTTTACTTCCGGGACAAGACGGAGTGGGCTACACCTTC. Its translation: CASSLLPGQDGVGYTF.

The chain couples TRBV28 to TRBJ2-1, with 12 bases that match TRBD2. The CDR3 totals 16 residues. The V gene end was trimmed by 4 bases and the J gene end by 7 bases; junction bases not matched to a gene: 8. Germline assignment: CDR1 MDHEN and CDR2 SYDVKM. CDR3 in amino acids: CASSSLAGGNRNEQFF. The CDR3, as DNA: TGTGCCAGCAGTTCCCTAGCGGGAGGGAACAGGAATGAGCAGTTCTTC.

In this sample, this clone turned up once. The V gene is TRBV6-5, the J gene TRBJ2-1, with D perhaps matching TRBD1 (5 bases). Germline V lookup: CDR1 MNHEY, CDR2 SVGAGI. This CDR3 is built from 14 residues. Trimming pared 5 bases from V and 6 bases from J, leaving 14 bases between. CDR3 sequence (DNA): TGTGCCAGCAGTCCACTCAGGGTCGGCAATGAGCAGTTCTTC. Its translation: CASSPLRVGNEQFF.

The rearrangement links TRBV7-8 to TRBJ1-1, with D hard to call. Germline V gene data show CDR1 as SGHVS and CDR2 as FQNEAQ. The CDR3 consists of 14 residues. Trimming took off 10 bases at V and 2 bases at J, with 17 bases between the two ends. CDR3 amino acids: CATRTGELNTEAFF. The CDR3 DNA reads TGTGCCACACGTACTGGTGAGTTAAACACTGAAGCTTTCTTT. Together with reference TRBV7-8 and TRBJ1-1, the CDR3 gives the full variable domain: GAGVSQSPRYKVAKRGQDVALRCDPISGHVSLFWYQQALGQGPEFLTYFQNEAQLDKSGLPSDRFFAERPEGSVSTLKIQRTQQEDSAVYLCATRTGELNTEAFFGQGTRLTVV.

The genes are TRBV10-3 and TRBJ2-2, with D unresolved. From germline, CDR1 is ENHRY and CDR2 SYGVKD. Trimming left V 4 bases short and J 6 bases short, with 6 bases between. This CDR3 contains 12 residues. CDR3 coding DNA: TGTGCCATCAGTGCAGGTCCCGGGGAGCTGTTTTTT. Its translation: CAISAGPGELFF.

CDR3 bases: TGTGCCAGCAGCCAAGATGTCCGGGGCTCCTACGAGCAGTACTTC. Protein: CASSQDVRGSYEQYF. This chain links TRBV4-2 with TRBJ2-7, with D possibly matching TRBD2 (5 bases). Trimming removed 0 bases from V and 0 bases from J, with 9 bases in between. Germline V gives CDR1 LGHNA, CDR2 YNFKEQ. This CDR3 comprises 15 residues.

The chain employs TRBV5-4 and TRBJ1-1; TRBD1 agrees at 8 bases. V gave up 0 bases and J gave up 4 bases; unmatched junction bases: 2. The CDR3 spans 14 residues. Germline V gene data show CDR1 as SGHNT and CDR2 as YYREEE (reference sequence). The CDR3 here is CASSLETGATEAFF. The CDR3 coding sequence is TGTGCCAGCAGCTTGGAGACAGGGGCCACTGAAGCTTTCTTT.

CDR3 sequence reads: CASRADHQPGTEAFF. CDR3 in DNA: TGTGCCAGCAGAGCGGACCACCAACCGGGCACTGAAGCTTTCTTT. V gene TRBV6-4 combines with J gene TRBJ1-1; unclear D gene. Between the trimmed V and J ends, which lost 6 bases and 4 bases, there was a span of 18 bases. The CDR3 contains 15 residues. Looked up from germline, CDR1 is MRHNA and CDR2 is SNTAGT.

For this clone: Other DNA sequences within the sample encode an identical CDR3. This chain uses TRBV12-3 or TRBV12-4 with TRBJ2-7; no reliable D call. The germline V and J ends were trimmed by 1 base and 4 bases, with 2 bases remaining between them. This CDR3 region has 11 residues. CDR3 residues: CASSLGYEQYF. The DNA of the CDR3 is TGTGCCAGCAGTTTAGGGTACGAGCAGTACTTC.

The chain combines TRBV11-2 with TRBJ1-2; D is ambiguous. Germline-derived CDR1 and CDR2 are SGHAT and FQNNGV. The V and J ends lost 1 base and 6 bases respectively, with 6 bases between them. There are 12 residues in the CDR3. CDR3 DNA sequence: TGTGCCAGCAGCTTAGGTCGGGATGGCTACACCTTC. This sequence encodes CASSLGRDGYTF.

With respect to this clone: Other DNA sequences of this sample code for an identical CDR3. The rearrangement links TRBV11-2 to TRBJ2-7, with D uncertain. In germline, CDR1 is SGHAT, CDR2 FQNNGV. Trimming took off 5 bases at V and 1 base at J, with 3 bases between the two ends. The CDR3 is 11 residues long. The CDR3 nucleotides read TGTGCCAGCAGCCCATCCTACGAGCAGTACTTC. This encodes CASSPSYEQYF. Full variable domain (missing parts from reference TRBV11-2 and TRBJ2-7): EAGVAQSPRYKIIEKRQSVAFWCNPISGHATLYWYQQILGQGPKLLIQFQNNGVVDDSQLPKDRFSAERLKGVDSTLKIQPAKLEDSAVYLCASSPSYEQYFGPGTRLTVT.

The chain has TRBV28 and TRBJ2-7; D call uncertain. The CDR3 is 15 amino acids. The V end was cut by 7 bases, the J end by 2 bases, with 18 bases between. The germline CDR1 and CDR2 sequences are MDHEN and SYDVKM. CDR3 DNA sequence: TGTGCCAGCATCCCCTCGACACGTGGGGCCTACGAGCAGTACTTC. Its protein product is CASIPSTRGAYEQYF.